This T cell receptor (beta chain) was observed in a study of cytomegalovirus exposure and HLA in healthy donors (TCRdb year 2017). The study in broad terms: According to an earlier analysis of 587 of the donors, about 180 million T cells yielded 90 million to 140 million unique TCR beta sequences and approximately 300 Gb of sequence data. An early release covering more than 500 HLA-typed donors comprised about 290 gigabases of sequencing data and tens of millions of unique TCR sequences. Of the roughly 400 genotyped donors, about 80% fell in the genetic ancestry cluster associated with self-reported Caucasian donors. In a later analysis, previously published TCR beta repertoires from about 670 donors were re-analyzed and high-resolution HLA genotyping was added so that TCR occurrence patterns could be studied. Along with the approximately 670-subject first cohort, a separate validation cohort of around 110 different subjects was used. High-throughput TCR immunosequencing, statistical association of individual TCRs with disease status, and machine learning were combined to predict cytomegalovirus infection status. Alongside the repertoire data, information on donor age, sex, ethnicity and CMV serostatus was compiled. The number of donors typed differed by locus, with about 629-630 for A, B, C, DRB1 and DQB1, around 560 for DQA1, 600 to 610 for DPA1, and some 440 for DPB1. In an earlier analysis of 550 to 700 of the donors, high-throughput TCR beta sequencing was used to judge whether each TCR beta V gene segment behaved as functional or pseudogenic. Both class I and class II loci were covered by HLA typing, at four-digit resolution. The T cell repertoires of 666 subjects were profiled by immunosequencing and related to cytomegalovirus serostatus. The later analysis used no new phenotypic data to find candidate immune exposures, relying instead on TCR beta sequences and their occurrence across donors. Every repertoire in the discovery cohort had been generated on one and the same sequencing platform. Across around 400 genotyped donors of the cohort, an average of approximately 240,000 unique TCR beta nucleotide sequences per donor were sequenced, and 15% to 20% of those sequences were non-productive. A later genetic analysis used genome-wide SNP genotypes for about 60% of the roughly 670 donors, treating that subset as a discovery cohort. Roughly five DR-DQ haplotypes were handled as single units for association and clustering because linkage in the cohort was strong. The study aimed to test whether signatures of past pathogen exposure could be identified by cataloging public T cell receptors.

Results the study describes overall, beyond this receptor: Most TCR sequences were observed very rarely across donors, whereas some public TCRs were present in many individuals. Because HLA typing was missing for some donors at each locus, association tests included only the typed subset. Several of the top co-occurrence clusters appeared to be linked to parvovirus B19, influenza, CMV and Epstein-Barr virus, according to a later analysis. When HLA alleles, especially DR and DQ, strongly co-occurred, attributing TCR associations to individual alleles was difficult. A cluster of highly shared sequence variants was judged likely to be a technical artifact of the sequencing pipeline. Compared with equally common non-associated chains, HLA-associated TCR beta chains in a later analysis were more clonally expanded and had lower generation probabilities. In a later analysis, the rate of TCR association differed among HLA loci, with DRB1 alleles having the most associated TCRs and HLA-C alleles having the fewest. The classifier was reported to diagnose cytomegalovirus status with high specificity and sensitivity in both the original cohort and the validation cohort. Broadly in line with IMGT annotations, most TCR beta V segments showed up in productive rearrangements about 90% or about 30% of the time in an earlier analysis of under 700 of the donors. A later analysis found that most CMV-associated TCR beta chains appeared HLA-restricted, with HLA associations seemingly driven largely by CMV exposure. A later analysis associated roughly 17,000 TCR beta sequences with specific HLA alleles at a false discovery rate of 0.05. In this cohort, only TCR beta chains were sequenced, and detectable features were limited by the absence of alpha or paired-chain data. The presence/absence analyses assumed that sequencing depth was roughly uniform across donors, and that assumption may not be true. The only immune exposure information available for the cohort was CMV serostatus. Some IMGT-functional V segments, including TRBV6-2 and TRBV6-3, could not be distinguished by the 87-base-pair reads and were therefore excluded. A few of the identified cytomegalovirus-associated TCR beta chains were confirmed in vitro to be specific for cytomegalovirus antigens. The earlier analysis of approximately 540 of the donors excluded roughly 16 rarely observed V segments, including chromosome 9 orphons, because counts were too low. The authors suggested that the approach could potentially be extended to other disease states and immunological phenotypes. An association between a missense DCLRE1C variant and V-gene and J-gene trimming of TCR beta chains was found in a later genetic analysis and replicated in an independent cohort. Correlated functional status among segregating V segments might reflect linkage disequilibrium, but an unknown experimental factor could not be ruled out. A later genetic analysis reported fewer N-insertions in productive TCRs among donors in an Asian-associated ancestry cluster than the roughly 640-donor mean. A total of around 150 TCR beta chains were listed by the study as associated with cytomegalovirus. A further reported finding was that TCR beta sequences accurately predicted the HLA-A and HLA-B alleles for most subjects in the first cohort.

On this clone itself: The antigen it recognizes is unknown. Per-base qualities were not stored, and no clone one base away is much larger.

The cohort was made up of approximately 670 healthy bone marrow donors. Cohort members were all nominally healthy when sampled, although unrecorded immune exposures were likely present. The donor tested CMV seronegative, placing the donor among the 352 seronegative members of the cohort. A peripheral blood sample was collected from each donor, and TCR beta sequencing was performed on peripheral blood mononuclear cells. The Qiagen DNeasy Blood Extraction Kit was used to extract genomic DNA from the blood cell samples. Receptor amplification or capture employed the immunoSEQ multiplex PCR assay. For the multiplex PCR, a mixture combining 60 forward primers for TCR Vbeta segments and 13 reverse primers for TCR Jbeta segments was used. The CDR3 region of rearranged TCR beta genes was amplified from genomic DNA by a multiplex PCR assay. Amplified TCR beta libraries were sequenced as 87-base-pair reads on the Illumina HiSeq System. The paper's processing steps were these. A later analysis tallied tens of millions of unique TCR beta chains across the 666 repertoires, and approximately 12 million of those chains were shared by two or more donors. Raw reads were error-corrected and collapsed into unique sequences with a nearest-neighbor algorithm that merged closely related sequences to remove PCR and sequencing errors. CDR3 sequences were aligned to IMGT reference sequences to assign V, D and J gene segments. Each retained sequence needed at least a six-nucleotide match to both a V gene segment and a J gene segment. A rearrangement was called productive if the CDR3 had no stop codons and remained in frame with V and J, and every other rearrangement was called non-productive. CDR3 was defined by IMGT convention, running from the second conserved V-encoded cysteine to the conserved J-encoded phenylalanine. Sequences without an unambiguous match to a single V gene segment were excluded from the earlier analysis of almost 600 of the donors. In an earlier analysis of a few hundred of the donors, a V segment was called functional when productive rearrangements were above 56.7%, and segregating when the standard deviation between donors exceeded 5%. A statistical classification framework was built for diagnosing cytomegalovirus status from the catalog of TCR beta chain sequences. In a later analysis, V and J genes were assigned by comparing TCR nucleotide sequences against IMGT/GENE-DB human TR gene sequences. Using the TCRdist pipeline, a later analysis assigned CDR3 sequences along with most-parsimonious VDJ recombination scenarios. In a later analysis, each TCR beta chain was defined by its CDR3 amino acid sequence together with its V-gene family, and reads lacking a unique V-gene family were excluded. To address suspected cross-contamination and a sequencing artifact, a later analysis removed approximately 590 highly shared, low-generation-probability nucleotide sequences. A later analysis calculated a clonal expansion index for each public chain from normalized within-repertoire ranks of inferred template counts. In a later analysis, generation probabilities were computed with a VDJ recombination model fitted to out-of-frame rearrangements, and the resulting probabilities were checked against IGoR. A later analysis scored TCR-TCR, TCR-HLA and TCR-CMV co-occurrence with hypergeometric tests, applying a repertoire-size bias correction to TCR pairs. False discovery rates were estimated in a later analysis by permuting HLA or CMV assignments 20 times. In a later analysis, co-occurring TCRs were grouped using DBSCAN, with TCRdist sequence similarity added in when clustering inside HLA-allele-positive subsets. For co-occurrence clustering, repertoires with fewer than 30,000 or more than 120,000 public chains were excluded, along with about five repertoires with anomalous nucleotide sharing. Imported from immuneACCESS, the table was reduced by TCRdb to in-frame sequences with V and J called. These copies leave out some clones; in studies compared against another copy, an unresolved V gene accounts for under half, and the cause of the remainder is not known. The DNA gave D and trimming, while V, J and clone size come from that table. The sample table lists over 100,000 clones, 73% of them with a count of one. More than 0.7% of the sample goes to the ten largest clones.

The CDR1 and CDR2 encoded by the germline V gene are SGHAT and FQNNGV. The CDR3 contains 18 residues, cysteine and phenylalanine counted. This entry keeps only the CDR3 DNA: 54 bases, framed from base 1. The V end gives up 2 bases and the J end 2 bases, leaving 8 bases in the junction not matched to a gene. The TCR originated in a woman in her 30s in good health and CMV-seronegative. The sequencing input was PBMCs. The sequence is built from TRBV11-2 and TRBJ2-3; 12 bases in the junction line up with TRBD2. The DNA sequence is as follows: TGTGCCAGCAGCTTACGACTAGCGGGGGCCATAATCACAGATACGCAGTATTTT. Its coded protein is CASSLRLAGAIITDTQYF.